A single sample gave rise to the 11 T cell receptor beta chains below, sequenced in a study of T cell changes during pregnancy in multiple sclerosis. The assay was immunoSEQ multiplex PCR, and TCRdb's table has in-frame clones only and misses some. The sample consists of more than 45,000 clones, 93% of them appearing once. The specimen was CD8+ T cells from peripheral blood mononuclear cells, collected in the second trimester of pregnancy. All receptors derive from a female donor with multiple sclerosis, enrolled in a pregnancy study.

The V and J genes are TRBV2 and TRBJ2-1, with TRBD2 identical over 10 bases. Germline CDR1 is SNHLY and CDR2 is FYNNEI. V dropped 3 bases and J dropped 2; count of bases not matched to a gene: 4. This CDR3 contains 16 residues. The CDR3 sequence: CASSDQSGGAYNEQFF. The CDR3, as DNA: TGTGCCAGCAGTGACCAAAGCGGGGGGGCCTACAATGAGCAGTTCTTC.

The V call is TRBV29-1, the J call TRBJ2-2; D ambiguous. Looked up from germline, CDR1 is SQVTM and CDR2 is ANQGSEA. The V end lost 5 bases, the J end lost 0 bases, and 10 bases lay between the germline ends. This CDR3 contains 14 residues. The CDR3 DNA is TGCAGCGTTCAAGGGCTGCCGAACACCGGGGAGCTGTTTTTT. It translates to CSVQGLPNTGELFF.

The chain links TRBV5-3 to TRBJ2-4; no reliable D call. TRBV5-3 counts as an open reading frame of uncertain function. This CDR3 contains 14 residues. V dropped 4 bases and J dropped 1 base, with 9 bases sitting between them. As DNA, the CDR3 is TGTGCCAGAAGCCCTTGGCGGGCCAAAAACATTCAGTACTTC. Its protein product is CARSPWRAKNIQYF.

The chain links TRBV27 to TRBJ2-7; D uncertain. Trimming took off 5 bases at V and 5 bases at J, with 22 bases between the two ends. Per germline, CDR1 MNHEY and CDR2 SMNVEV (reference sequence). The CDR3 spans 16 residues. The DNA of the CDR3 is TGTGCCAGCAGTAGCAGGCTAACTCCCCCGTATAACGAGCAGTACTTC. The encoded protein is CASSSRLTPPYNEQYF.

The chain's CDR3 is CAAEGGAGGPDTQYF. The CDR3 DNA follows: TGTGCCGCCGAAGGTGGGGCGGGAGGGCCGGATACGCAGTATTTT. The V and J genes are TRBV10-3 and TRBJ2-3; 9 nucleotides line up with TRBD2. The CDR3 length is 15 residues. The germline gives CDR1 ENHRY, CDR2 SYGVKD. The ends lost 11 bases at V and 6 bases at J; junction bases unmatched: 15.

The chain has TRBV19 and TRBJ2-7, with TRBD2 matching 9 bases. V was pared by 3 bases and J by 6 bases, with 9 bases of the junction left unmatched. Germline-derived CDR1 and CDR2 are LNHDA and SQIVND (reference sequence). The CDR3 runs 15 residues. CDR3: CASSIHGGAGGEQYF. CDR3 nucleotides: TGTGCCAGTAGTATCCACGGCGGAGCGGGAGGCGAGCAGTACTTC.

This clone appeared once. The chain joins TRBV6-1 to TRBJ2-7; D gene ambiguous. The germline V gene has CDR1 MNHNS and CDR2 SASEGT. V lost 2 bases, J lost 9 bases, and 14 bases lay in between. The CDR3 extends over 13 amino acids. The CDR3 sequence is CASSENRLGGQYF. The DNA of the CDR3 is TGTGCCAGCAGTGAAAATCGCCTAGGTGGGCAGTACTTC.

The genes are TRBV27 and TRBJ2-1; 7 nucleotides line up with TRBD1. The CDR3 is 15 residues long. CDR1 and CDR2 (germline): MNHEY, SMNVEV (reference sequence). The ends lost 5 bases at V and 9 bases at J; junction bases unmatched: 13. CDR3 nucleotide sequence: TGTGCCAGCAGTCCCCAGGACAGGATAGCGACTGAGCAGTTCTTC. This sequence encodes CASSPQDRIATEQFF.

The chain joins TRBV29-1 to TRBJ2-7; 10 bases fit TRBD2. Trimming cost V 8 bases and J 4 bases; bases outside gene matches: 5. Germline V gene data show CDR1 as SQVTM and CDR2 as ANQGSEA. The CDR3 totals 12 residues. The DNA of the CDR3 is TGCAGCTCTTCTAGCGGGAGTTACGAGCAGTACTTC. This gives the protein CSSSSGSYEQYF.

The chain couples TRBV7-9 to TRBJ2-6; 8 positions match TRBD2. The CDR3 totals 16 residues. J gave up 2 bases and V 8 bases, and 8 bases lay outside the gene matches. The germline V gene has CDR1 SEHNR and CDR2 FQNEAQ (reference sequence). As DNA, the CDR3 is TGTGCCAGCGGCCCCCGGGAGGGGACTGGGGCCAACGTCCTGACTTTC. Amino acids: CASGPREGTGANVLTF.

The chain uses TRBV5-1 and TRBJ2-1; weak D call: TRBD2 (6 bases). Germline V lookup: CDR1 SGHRS, CDR2 YFSETQ. The CDR3 length is 15 residues. Trimming took off 1 base at V and 7 bases at J, with 15 bases between the two ends. For the CDR3, the DNA is TGCGCCAGCAGCTTGTCAGGGACCGGACTAAATGAGCAGTTCTTC. Translated: CASSLSGTGLNEQFF.